Sequencing of this TCR beta chain was carried out in a study of shared clonotypes between healthy human individuals. Study in general: Used for every donor were three CD4 naive, three CD4 memory, two CD8 naive and one CD8 memory plate. Broader study findings: Clonotype sharing among the donors was expected to vary with sequencing depth. Shared clonotypes: about 5.3% naive CD4, approximately 3.4% naive CD8, less than 2.5% memory CD4, 0.4% memory CD8.

The germline V and J ends were trimmed by 5 bases and 7 bases, with 10 bases remaining between them. Germline assignment: CDR1 SGHRS and CDR2 YFSETQ. The CDR3 sequence is 12 residues long. Sequencing used immunoSEQ multiplex PCR; TCRdb keeps in-frame clones, though not all of them. The repertoire includes about 380,000 clones, just over 95% of them detected once, and approximately 0.32% sits in the top ten. To note about this clone: Its specificity is not known.

The J gene is TRBJ2-1, the V gene TRBV5-1, with D uncertain. This clonotype was obtained from a young man in good health. Sequenced material: memory CD8+ T cells sorted from blood. Subset in this sample: CD45RO+ cells pooled with CCR7-negative TemRA cells. The CDR3 spells CASSSLGNEQFF. CDR3 coding DNA: TGCGCCAGCAGTTCGCTGGGAAATGAGCAGTTCTTC.